This is a list of T cell receptor beta chains from one sample in a study of shared clonotypes between healthy human individuals. The table came from immunoSEQ multiplex PCR; TCRdb's copy has only in-frame clones and leaves some out. Among 650,000 to 800,000 clones, about 90% were seen once, and the ten largest hold about 24%. Sequencing was carried out using naive CD8+ T cells sorted from blood. The receptors derive from a man between 25 and 39 years old in good health. CDR3s include the opening cysteine and the closing phenylalanine or tryptophan. Each record gives: V gene, clone size, J gene, D gene, CDR3 DNA, CDR3 protein. The D gene is left open where the match is weak. The size field is filled for only some rows; it gives once, few, many or a size class.

V: TRBV27; size: -; J: TRBJ2-7; D: TRBD2; DNA: TGTGCCAGCACCCCCGGGACTAGACGGTACGAGCAGTACTTC; CDR3: CASTPGTRRYEQYF
V: TRBV29-1; size: -; J: TRBJ2-3; D: TRBD1; DNA: TGCAGCGACCGAAGCTACATCTCAAATGCCGGACAGGGCGAGTGGACAGATACGCAGTATTTT; CDR3: CSDRSYISNAGQGEWTDTQYF
V: TRBV18; size: -; J: TRBJ1-3; D: -; DNA: TGTGCCAGTAAGACTGAGGATATCTCTGGAAACACCATATATTTT; CDR3: CASKTEDISGNTIYF
V: TRBV2; size: -; J: TRBJ1-1; D: TRBD1; DNA: TGTGCCAGAGACAGGGAGGATAGTACTGAAGCTTTCTTT; CDR3: CARDREDSTEAFF
V: TRBV5-4; size: -; J: TRBJ1-2; D: TRBD1; DNA: TGTGCCAGCAGCCCCCTGGACAGGTCATCGACAAACTATGGCTACACCTTC; CDR3: CASSPLDRSSTNYGYTF
V: TRBV30; size: -; J: TRBJ1-5; D: -; DNA: TGTGCCTGGAGTGCTCTTAGCAATCAGCCCCAGCATTTT; CDR3: CAWSALSNQPQHF
V: TRBV28; size: -; J: TRBJ1-2; D: TRBD1; DNA: TGTGCCAGCGGTCGGCCGGGCCGGACAGGGGGCAGGCTGGACTATGGCTACACCTTC; CDR3: CASGRPGRTGGRLDYGYTF
V: TRBV5-8; size: once; J: TRBJ2-7; D: -; DNA: TGTGCCAGCAGCCCCGTGAGCTACGAGCAGTACTTC; CDR3: CASSPVSYEQYF
V: TRBV5-4; size: -; J: TRBJ2-5; D: -; DNA: TGTGCCAGCAGCGGAGGACTAACCAACCAAGAGACCCAGTACTTC; CDR3: CASSGGLTNQETQYF
V: TRBV2; size: -; J: TRBJ2-3; D: TRBD2; DNA: TGTGCCAGCAGAGATACTAGCGGGAGATATGATACGCAGTATTTT; CDR3: CASRDTSGRYDTQYF
V: TRBV7-9; size: -; J: TRBJ1-4; D: -; DNA: TGTGCCAGCAGCTTAACAAAAGGGGGGCCCTCTCGGGAAAAACTGTTTTTT; CDR3: CASSLTKGGPSREKLFF
V: TRBV7-9; size: -; J: TRBJ2-5; D: -; DNA: TGTGCCAGCAGCTTAGGGACAGTAAAAGAGACCCAGTACTTC; CDR3: CASSLGTVKETQYF
V: TRBV7-8; size: -; J: TRBJ1-5; D: -; DNA: TGTGCCAGCAGCTTAGTACAGATAAATCAGCCCCAGCATTTT; CDR3: CASSLVQINQPQHF
V: TRBV20-1; size: once; J: TRBJ1-2; D: -; DNA: TGCAGTGCGACCGACTTGAAGGGCTACACCTTC; CDR3: CSATDLKGYTF
V: TRBV7-6; size: once; J: TRBJ2-2; D: -; DNA: TGTGCCAGCAGCTTAAGGGCGGGACGGCGGAACACCGGGGAGCTGTTTTTT; CDR3: CASSLRAGRRNTGELFF
V: TRBV7-9; size: once; J: TRBJ2-1; D: -; DNA: TGTGCCAGCATTCACAGGAGCTCCTACAATGAGCAGTTCTTC; CDR3: CASIHRSSYNEQFF
V: TRBV10-1; size: -; J: TRBJ2-2; D: -; DNA: TGCGCCAGCAGTGAAACGGTCGGAAAAACCGGGGAGCTGTTTTTT; CDR3: CASSETVGKTGELFF
V: TRBV5-4; size: -; J: TRBJ2-7; D: TRBD1; DNA: TGTGCCAGCTCCTACAGGGGTGATGGTTACGAGCAGTACTTC; CDR3: CASSYRGDGYEQYF
V: TRBV4-3; size: -; J: TRBJ1-1; D: TRBD1; DNA: TGCGCCAGCAGCCCAGGGGGGACTGAAGCTTTCTTT; CDR3: CASSPGGTEAFF
V: TRBV10-3; size: once; J: TRBJ2-7; D: TRBD2; DNA: TGTGCCACCCGGACTAGCGGCTTCAAGCAGTACTTC; CDR3: CATRTSGFKQYF